Included here is one T cell receptor (beta chain) sequence, with context. Its target is not known. This record comes from a study of T cells after yellow fever vaccination. Study findings and constraints: Though weaker, the secondary response peaked faster, on day 5 versus 15.

5'RACE template switching produced TCR cDNA carrying a universal primer site and UMIs. TCRdb re-derived calls from the 5' RACE reads in MiXCR, one entry per CDR3 protein. The data hold some 260,000 distinct CDR3 sequences, with 5.2% observed a single time. From germline, CDR1 is SEHNR and CDR2 FQNEAQ (reference sequence). CDR3 length: 16 amino acids. V gave up 1 base and J gave up 1 base, with 11 bases separating them. The V and J genes are TRBV7-9 and TRBJ1-5, with D hard to call. This sequence originates from a man between 18 and 29 years old who received the YFV17D yellow fever vaccine. Sequenced here: CD4+ T cells sorted from PBMCs, sampled on the day of the yellow fever booster vaccination. The CDR3 protein is CASSLGVPGSNQPQHF. As DNA, the CDR3 is TGTGCCAGCAGCTTAGGGGTCCCAGGAAGCAATCAGCCCCAGCATTTT.